A single sample gave rise to the 15 T cell receptor beta chains below, sequenced in a study of T-cell reconstitution after alpha-beta-depleted transplantation in children. Unique molecular identifiers were incorporated into the prepared TCRbeta library. Via MiXCR, TCRdb re-called the PCR reads, giving one row per CDR3 protein. The profile shows approximately 99,000 distinct CDR3 sequences, about 6.4% of them singletons. Sequencing was performed on PBMCs, mostly from graft donor cells, taken 360 days after TCRalphabeta/CD19-depleted stem cell transplant. The receptors stem from a male patient between 2 and 10 years old who had a stem cell transplant for acute lymphoblastic leukemia, so the T cells may come from the graft donor.

This clonotype was picked up a small number of times. V and J are TRBV30 and TRBJ2-1, with D perhaps being TRBD1 or TRBD2 (6 bases each). CDR3 length equals 13 residues. Deletions cut 0 bases from V and 9 bases from J, with 12 bases between. Germline CDR1 reads GTSNPN; CDR2 reads SVGIG (reference sequence). CDR3 sequence: CAWSVLSGAEQFF. As DNA, the CDR3 is TGTGCCTGGAGTGTCCTGTCGGGGGCTGAGCAGTTCTTC.

This clonotype has at least ten counts. V gene TRBV13 combines with J gene TRBJ1-5; unclear D gene. Trimming took off 0 bases at V and 6 bases at J, with 6 bases between the two ends. Germline V gene data show CDR1 as PRHDT and CDR2 as FYEKMQ (reference sequence). The CDR3 totals 13 residues. The CDR3 loop is CASSLGPSQPQHF. The CDR3 nucleotides read TGTGCCAGCAGCTTAGGCCCAAGTCAGCCCCAGCATTTT.

The table lists this clonotype with many counts. This chain uses TRBV12-3 or TRBV12-4 with TRBJ2-7; D could derive from TRBD1 or TRBD2 (6 bases each). V was trimmed by 3 bases and J by 7 bases, leaving 13 bases between them. The CDR3 spans 13 residues. The CDR3 sequence is CASSLSGAGEQYF. CDR3 nucleotides: TGTGCCAGCAGTTTGTCGGGGGCCGGTGAGCAGTACTTC.

The chain has TRBV6-1 and TRBJ1-6; 11 bases match TRBD1. The CDR3 spans 14 residues. Germline V gene sequence: CDR1 MNHNS, CDR2 SASEGT. The trim removed 6 bases at V and 5 bases at J, leaving 0 bases unmatched. The chain's CDR3 is CASRDRGHNSPLHF. Here the CDR3 DNA reads TGTGCCAGCAGGGACAGGGGGCATAATTCACCCCTCCACTTT.

This clonotype has ten or more counts. As DNA, the CDR3 is TGCGCCAGCAGCGGAGGGCGCAACACCGGGGAGCTGTTTTTT. Residues: CASSGGRNTGELFF. V is TRBV5-1 and J is TRBJ2-2; D perhaps matches TRBD2 (6 bases). CDR3 size: 14 residues. Germline-derived CDR1 and CDR2 are SGHRS and YFSETQ. V was pared by 4 bases and J by 2 bases, with 9 bases between.

At least ten counts were recorded for this clonotype. V and J are TRBV9 and TRBJ2-1; the D gene could be TRBD1 or TRBD2 (5 bases each). The CDR3 is made up of 16 amino acids. Per the germline V gene, CDR1 is SGDLS and CDR2 is YYNGEE. With 4 bases removed from V and 5 bases from J, the gap between germline ends came to 19 bases. The CDR3 coding sequence is TGTGCCAGCAGCATATATGGGACGGCGCGGCACAATGAGCAGTTCTTC. This sequence encodes CASSIYGTARHNEQFF. Full variable domain (outside the CDR3, taken from reference TRBV9 and TRBJ2-1): DSGVTQTPKHLITATGQRVTLRCSPRSGDLSVYWYQQSLDQGLQFLIQYYNGEERAKGNILERFSAQQFPDLHSELNLSSLELGDSALYFCASSIYGTARHNEQFFGPGTRLTVL.

The chain links TRBV3-1 to TRBJ2-2; 7 bases fit TRBD2. V shed 11 bases and J 7 bases; nucleotides not matched to a gene: 22. The CDR3 spans 17 residues. The germline V gene encodes CDR1 LGHDT and CDR2 YNNKEL (reference sequence). The CDR3 loop is CALCYPPLPSGIGELFF. CDR3 coding DNA: TGTGCCCTCTGTTACCCCCCCCTGCCTAGCGGTATCGGGGAGCTGTTTTTT.

This clonotype was detected ten times or more. The genes are TRBV5-5 and TRBJ2-7; D is undetermined. Per the germline V gene, CDR1 is SGHKS and CDR2 is YYEKEE (reference sequence). CDR3 size: 13 residues. V dropped 1 base and J dropped 3 bases, with 8 bases sitting between them. The CDR3 is CASSLSGLYEQYF. The CDR3 DNA reads TGTGCCAGCAGCTTGTCCGGCCTCTACGAGCAGTACTTC.

This clonotype has at least ten counts. The V and J genes are TRBV7-2 and TRBJ2-3; a weak D match, TRBD2 (7 bases). Germline values: CDR1 SGHTA, CDR2 FQGNSA. The CDR3 is 17 residues long. V was trimmed by 2 bases and J by 0 bases, leaving 15 bases between them. The CDR3 protein is CASSLRGGASSTDTQYF. The DNA for the CDR3 is TGTGCCAGCAGCTTAAGGGGGGGAGCCTCTAGCACAGATACGCAGTATTTT.

This clonotype was counted many times. The rearrangement joins TRBV12-3 or TRBV12-4 to TRBJ1-1; D gene ambiguous. This CDR3 is 12 amino acids long. Trimming cost V 7 bases and J 5 bases, with 11 bases left between them. The chain's CDR3 is CASTARRTEAFF. The DNA for the CDR3 is TGTGCCAGCACCGCCCGGAGGACTGAAGCTTTCTTT.

This clonotype occurred many times. The gene calls are TRBV2 and TRBJ2-3; TRBD2 agrees at 11 bases. The length of the CDR3 is 15 residues. Germline CDR1 reads SNHLY; CDR2 reads FYNNEI. The V segment lost 6 bases and the J segment 2 bases; nucleotides outside the gene matches: 4. The chain's CDR3 is CASSQLAGATDTQYF. In DNA, the CDR3 is TGTGCCAGCAGCCAACTAGCGGGGGCCACAGATACGCAGTATTTT.

The chain uses TRBV6-1 and TRBJ2-7, with D possibly being TRBD1 or TRBD2 (5 bases each). Between the trimmed V and J ends, which lost 0 bases and 5 bases, there was a span of 8 bases. There are 13 residues in the CDR3. Germline values: CDR1 MNHNS, CDR2 SASEGT. CDR3 sequence: CASSEALGDEQYF. CDR3 DNA: TGTGCCAGCAGTGAAGCGCTGGGGGACGAGCAGTACTTC.

CDR3 DNA: TGTGCCAGCAGTTTAGAGGGACAGAGCTTACCCTACGAGCAGTACTTC. As protein: CASSLEGQSLPYEQYF. The chain carries TRBV27 and TRBJ2-7; 7 bases are shared with TRBD1. The J segment lost 2 bases and the V segment lost 2 bases, leaving 9 bases of the junction unmatched. This CDR3 is built from 16 residues. Germline V gives CDR1 MNHEY, CDR2 SMNVEV (reference sequence).

This clonotype appeared many times. The chain uses TRBV9 and TRBJ2-3; no clear D gene. The ends were cut back, 1 base at V and 1 base at J, with 7 bases in the middle. The CDR3 runs 14 residues. CDR1 and CDR2 (germline): SGDLS, YYNGEE. CDR3 nucleotides: TGTGCCAGCAGCGTAAGCACAGGCACAGATACGCAGTATTTT. Amino acid sequence: CASSVSTGTDTQYF.

This clonotype showed up just a few times. The CDR3 loop reads CASLVRSGANSPLHF. CDR3 sequence (DNA): TGTGCCAGCTTAGTGCGGAGCGGAGCTAATTCACCCCTCCACTTT. The chain has TRBV27 and TRBJ1-6; D is unclear. Trimming removed 8 bases at V and 6 bases at J, with 17 bases between. CDR1 is MNHEY and CDR2 is SMNVEV in the germline V gene (reference sequence). The CDR3 sequence is 15 residues long.